This entry lists 23 T cell receptor beta chains sequenced from one sample in a study of vaccination and CD4 T cells after COVID-19 (dated by TCRdb to between 2021 and 2022). These receptors lack a known antigen. The treatment or condition label of this sample denotes: approximately nine-day PBMC culture with coronavirus spike peptide pools or control peptides (ViraFEST assay). The library came from PCR. TCRdb records Illumina iSeq 100 as the sequencer. DNA from cultured CD4+ T cells was subjected to TCR sequencing with the Oncomine TCR Beta short-read assay at the Johns Hopkins FTIC core. Clones were called with MiXCR by TCRdb after fastp trimmed the public reads at Q25, and only in-frame beta chains were retained. Every entry covers one CDR3 protein and lists the most common genes and DNA from its rows. The sample table shows 8,500 or so distinct CDR3 sequences, and about three fifths are seen once. The ten most abundant clones make up about 25% of the sample.

Source material: CD4+ T cells from blood, cultured in vitro. These receptors all stem from a human donor who had recovered from COVID-19.

This clonotype showed up just a few times. This chain uses TRBV7-6 with TRBJ1-1; 7 bases are shared with TRBD1. The CDR3 is 14 amino acids. From germline, CDR1 is SGHVS and CDR2 FNYEAQ. After removal of 5 bases from V and 6 bases from J, the junction contained 9 bases not matched to a gene. CDR3 region: CASSQQGYGAEAFF. In DNA form, the CDR3 reads TGTGCCAGCAGCCAACAGGGGTACGGCGCTGAAGCTTTCTTT.

The chain couples TRBV7-2 to TRBJ2-5, with TRBD2 matching over 10 bases. Germline CDR1 SGHTA, CDR2 FQGNSA. The CDR3 has 16 residues. Unmatched junction bases numbered 7, after V lost 1 base and J lost 5 bases. The CDR3 here is CASSLGRAGGRETQYF. In nucleotides, the CDR3 is TGTGCCAGCAGCTTAGGTCGAGCGGGGGGGAGGGAGACCCAGTACTTC.

The CDR3 nucleotides read TGTGCCAGCAGACTAGCGGGATCACACCAGGGGACCCAGTACTTC. Translated: CASRLAGSHQGTQYF. The chain couples TRBV6-1 to TRBJ2-5, with 10 nucleotides matching TRBD2. This CDR3 is 15 amino acids long. Germline V gene lookup returns CDR1 MNHNS and CDR2 SASEGT. Trimming took 6 bases from V and 7 from J; bases not matched to a gene: 11.

The chain employs TRBV20-1 and TRBJ2-7; a possible D gene is TRBD2 (6 bases). The germline V gene has CDR1 DFQATT and CDR2 SNEGSKA (reference sequence). V lost 3 bases to trimming and J lost 3 bases, with 12 bases between them. This CDR3 is 13 amino acids long. CDR3 amino acids: CSASGGRNYEQYF. The CDR3 nucleotides read TGCAGTGCTAGTGGGGGGAGAAACTACGAGCAGTACTTC.

This clonotype was seen more than once but under ten times. The V call is TRBV20-1, the J call TRBJ1-2, with unresolved D. The CDR3 is 12 residues long. Trimming shortened V by 5 bases and J by 4 bases, and 11 bases separated the two germline ends. The V gene's germline CDR1 is DFQATT and CDR2 SNEGSKA (reference sequence). CDR3 residues: CSASPGSYGYTF. The CDR3 nucleotides are TGCAGTGCTTCCCCGGGGTCCTATGGCTACACCTTC.

The chain links TRBV5-4 to TRBJ2-7; no definite D call. V was cut by 0 bases and J by 6 bases, with 16 bases left in between. Germline assignment: CDR1 SGHNT and CDR2 YYREEE (reference sequence). The CDR3 sequence is 15 residues long. In DNA form, the CDR3 reads TGTGCCAGCAGCTTGGCGGTGGGCGGACGAAGCGAGCAGTACTTC. This gives the protein CASSLAVGGRSEQYF.

This clonotype is labeled as large. The chain recombines TRBV27 with TRBJ2-5, with TRBD2 as a possible D gene (5 bases). Trimming removed 5 bases from V and 0 bases from J, with 13 bases in between. The CDR3 has 15 amino acids. Per germline, CDR1 MNHEY and CDR2 SMNVEV (reference sequence). The CDR3 nucleotides are TGTGCCAGCAGTGCCTACCTCGGGGACCAAGAGACCCAGTACTTC. This gives the protein CASSAYLGDQETQYF.

This clonotype was counted between two and nine times. V and J are TRBV7-2 and TRBJ2-1; tentatively, D is TRBD1 (6 bases). Trimming stripped 5 bases from V and 8 bases from J, with 19 bases between. The germline gives CDR1 SGHTA, CDR2 FQGNSA. This CDR3 spans 15 amino acids. The CDR3 region has the DNA TGTGCCAGCAGCCGGAGGACAGCAAGGGGCCATGAGCAGTTCTTC. This gives the protein CASSRRTARGHEQFF.

The rearrangement links TRBV28 to TRBJ1-2; TRBD1 is a possible D gene (5 bases). CDR3 length: 13 amino acids. The germline V gene has CDR1 MDHEN and CDR2 SYDVKM. The V gene lost 7 bases and the J gene lost 4 bases, with 13 bases spanning the gap. CDR3 in amino acids: CASMPQGRYGYTF. The CDR3 DNA sequence: TGTGCCAGCATGCCCCAGGGCCGCTATGGCTACACCTTC.

The gene calls are TRBV20-1 and TRBJ1-2; TRBD1 might be the D (5 bases). The V end was cut by 4 bases, the J end by 4 bases, with 16 bases between. The CDR3 covers 14 residues. In germline, CDR1 is DFQATT, CDR2 SNEGSKA (reference sequence). The CDR3 spells CSATDSQRGYGYTF. DNA for the CDR3: TGCAGTGCTACCGACAGTCAGCGGGGCTATGGCTACACCTTC.

V and J are TRBV15 and TRBJ2-5; 9 positions agree with TRBD2. The trim removed 1 base at V and 4 bases at J, leaving 4 bases unmatched. The CDR3 sequence is 15 residues long. Germline V gene lookup returns CDR1 LNHNV and CDR2 YYDKDF (reference sequence). CDR3 region: CATSRASGKGETQYF. The CDR3 DNA is TGTGCCACCAGCAGAGCTAGCGGGAAGGGAGAGACCCAGTACTTC.

This chain connects TRBV28 to TRBJ2-3; TRBD2 matches at 9 bases. The CDR3 totals 15 residues. Germline lookup yields CDR1 MDHEN and CDR2 SYDVKM. V lost 6 bases, J lost 6 bases, and 10 bases stayed unmatched. The CDR3 bases are TGTGCCAGCAGCCTTAGCGGGAGCCTAGGGGATACGCAGTATTTT. It encodes CASSLSGSLGDTQYF.

This clonotype was detected only a few times. V is TRBV15 and J is TRBJ1-2; D is undetermined. V was cut by 1 base and J by 4 bases, with 10 bases left in between. Germline assignment: CDR1 LNHNV and CDR2 YYDKDF (reference sequence). The CDR3 runs 14 residues. The CDR3 bases are TGTGCCACCAGCAGAGGCGAGGTTAGCTATGGCTACACCTTC. Translating it yields CATSRGEVSYGYTF.

V and J are TRBV7-9 and TRBJ1-1, with TRBD1 as a possible D gene (5 bases). CDR1 and CDR2 (germline): SEHNR, FQNEAQ (reference sequence). The CDR3 consists of 12 residues. The ends were cut back, 11 bases at V and 4 bases at J, with 14 bases in the middle. The CDR3 here is CAPQLGVTEAFF. In nucleotides, the CDR3 is TGTGCCCCCCAGCTGGGGGTCACTGAAGCTTTCTTT.

The rearrangement uses TRBV7-2 and TRBJ2-5; D not resolved. CDR3 length: 12 residues. V lost 4 bases and J lost 5, with 8 bases in between. Germline V gene data show CDR1 as SGHTA and CDR2 as FQGNSA. CDR3 sequence (DNA): TGTGCCAGCAGCTCACCCAAGGAGACCCAGTACTTC. The encoded protein is CASSSPKETQYF. Complete variable domain (other parts from reference TRBV7-2 and TRBJ2-5): GAGVSQSPSNKVTEKGKDVELRCDPISGHTALYWYRQSLGQGLEFLIYFQGNSAPDKSGLPSDRFSAERTGGSVSTLTIQRTQQEDSAVYLCASSSPKETQYFGPGTRLLVL.

The chain has TRBV28 and TRBJ2-7; D is perhaps TRBD1 or TRBD2 (5 bases each). The V end was cut by 2 bases, the J end by 0 bases, with 11 bases between. This CDR3 has 15 amino acids. Looked up from germline, CDR1 is MDHEN and CDR2 is SYDVKM. CDR3 sequence reads: CASSLTGRSSYEQYF. The DNA of the CDR3 is TGTGCCAGCAGTTTAACGGGACGGTCCTCCTACGAGCAGTACTTC.

The rearrangement uses TRBV20-1 and TRBJ2-5; perhaps TRBD1 as D (5 bases). This CDR3 has 11 residues. V shed 4 bases and J shed 5 bases, with 8 bases lying between them. Germline V lookup: CDR1 DFQATT, CDR2 SNEGSKA (reference sequence). The CDR3 nucleotides are TGCAGTGCTACCCGACAGGAGACCCAGTACTTC. Protein sequence: CSATRQETQYF.

This clonotype was seen a handful of times. The chain joins TRBV15 to TRBJ1-5, with TRBD1 identical over 7 bases. CDR1 LNHNV and CDR2 YYDKDF come from the germline V gene (reference sequence). J was trimmed by 6 bases and V by 0 bases; bases with no gene match: 8. This CDR3 region has 16 residues. The CDR3 DNA follows: TGTGCCACCAGCAGAGATAGGACAGGCCGGCGTCAGCCCCAGCATTTT. This translates into CATSRDRTGRRQPQHF.

This clonotype was seen a few times. The genes are TRBV7-3 and TRBJ1-2; D gene unclear. CDR3 length: 13 amino acids. Trimming removed 2 bases from V and 14 bases from J, with 18 bases in between. The germline gives CDR1 SGHTA, CDR2 FQGTGA. CDR3 in DNA: TGTGCCAGCAGCTTACAGAGGGCCGAAGCCAATACCTTC. Protein: CASSLQRAEANTF. The full variable domain, in which reference TRBV7-3 and TRBJ1-2 provide the parts outside the CDR3, is GAGVSQTPSNKVTEKGKYVELRCDPISGHTALYWYRQSLGQGPEFLIYFQGTGAADDSGLPNDRFFAVRPEGSVSTLKIQRTERGDSAVYLCASSLQRAEANTFGSGTRLTVV.

This clonotype was counted once. The chain is built from TRBV28 and TRBJ2-7; the D gene could be TRBD1 or TRBD2 (5 bases each). The V and J ends lost 6 bases and 3 bases respectively, with 12 bases between them. There are 13 residues in the CDR3. CDR1 and CDR2 (germline): MDHEN, SYDVKM. The CDR3 region is CASRPGRLYEQYF. DNA of the CDR3: TGTGCCAGCAGGCCGGGACGGCTCTACGAGCAGTACTTC.

This rearrangement joins TRBV7-9 to TRBJ1-6; 7 nucleotides match TRBD1. Per germline, CDR1 SEHNR and CDR2 FQNEAQ (reference sequence). Germline trimming cut 4 bases from V and 9 bases from J; bases unmatched to any gene: 6. The CDR3 is 14 residues long. The CDR3 spells CASSSHRGRSPLHF. The CDR3 nucleotides are TGTGCCAGCAGCTCCCACAGGGGTCGTTCACCCCTCCACTTT.

This clonotype has just a few counts. The J gene is TRBJ1-2, the V gene TRBV7-8; TRBD1 matches 8 bases. This CDR3 has 15 amino acids. The V segment lost 2 bases and the J segment 8 bases; nucleotides outside the gene matches: 10. Germline V CDR1 and CDR2: SGHVS, FQNEAQ. The DNA of the CDR3 is TGTGCCAGCAGCTTAACGTCCGACAGGGGTAACGGCTACACCTTC. Its translation: CASSLTSDRGNGYTF.

The chain is built from TRBV20-1 and TRBJ2-5, with a weak D call TRBD1 (5 bases). CDR3 length equals 13 residues. Germline CDR1 reads DFQATT; CDR2 reads SNEGSKA (reference sequence). V lost 5 bases and J 2 bases, leaving 12 bases between the germline ends. This CDR3 reads CSALRQPQETQYF. CDR3 nucleotides: TGCAGTGCTCTAAGACAGCCTCAAGAGACCCAGTACTTC.